This T cell receptor (beta chain) was captured by sequencing in a study of blood T cell repertoires in COVID-19. Study context: Material from acute and convalescent COVID-19 was sourced from the United States, Italy and Spain. In each case, the material was cDNA or gDNA derived from T cells, B-cell-depleted T cells, or PBMCs.

As originally analysed: Nucleated cell counts were estimated from reference gene primer amplification. The protocol was immunoSEQ multiplex PCR, while the TCRdb copy is restricted to in-frame clones and leaves out a portion. V, J and clone size were drawn from that table, and D and trimming were deduced from the DNA. The table includes about 200,000 clones, 85% to 90% detected once. Germline CDR1 is LGHNA and CDR2 is YSLEER. The V end was cut by 0 bases, the J end by 4 bases, with 21 bases between. This CDR3 comprises 18 residues. Source material: peripheral blood. The chain has TRBV4-3 and TRBJ1-2; D ambiguous. The source is a man aged 35-49 years with active or convalescent COVID-19. The CDR3 DNA reads as TGCGCCAGCAGCCAAGAATTGGGAGGGATAAACAACCTCTATGGCTACACCTTC. Its translation: CASSQELGGINNLYGYTF.